These 16 T cell receptor beta chains came from one sample sequenced in a study of T-cell reconstitution after alpha-beta-depleted transplantation in children. During its preparation, the TCRbeta library received unique molecular identifiers. TCRdb fed the PCR reads into MiXCR, producing one record per CDR3 protein. The sample includes around 680,000 distinct CDR3 sequences, 15% to 20% seen only once; the top ten take 0.8% to 1.1%. Here the sequenced sample was PBMCs from the stem cell graft donor, taken from the stem cell graft. These receptors originate from a human donor who donated a stem cell graft to a child with acute myeloid leukemia.

This clonotype was observed many times. DNA for the CDR3: TGTGCCACCAGGACCGGGAGTAACACTGAAGCTTTCTTT. The encoded protein is CATRTGSNTEAFF. The chain couples TRBV24-1 to TRBJ1-1, with no clear D. The germline V gene has CDR1 KGHDR and CDR2 SFDVKD. Trimming removed 7 bases at V and 2 bases at J, with 10 bases between. The CDR3 runs 13 residues.

In this sample, this clonotype turned up many times. CDR3 sequence (DNA): TGCAGTGCCCCGATGGTCCCGCCAGACACTGAAGCTTTCTTT. Encoded protein: CSAPMVPPDTEAFF. J is TRBJ1-1 and V is TRBV20-1; D is ambiguous. This CDR3 has 14 residues. Germline V gives CDR1 DFQATT, CDR2 SNEGSKA (reference sequence). The ends were cut back, 6 bases at V and 3 bases at J, with 17 bases in the middle.

This clonotype has just a few counts. The genes are TRBV7-3 and TRBJ1-1; D call uncertain. The V gene lost 0 bases and the J gene lost 5 bases, with 16 bases spanning the gap. Germline loops: CDR1 SGHTA, CDR2 FQGTGA. The CDR3 covers 16 residues. CDR3 sequence (DNA): TGTGCCAGCAGCTTAACGTTAATAAGGGTCGGGACTGAAGCTTTCTTT. Its translation is CASSLTLIRVGTEAFF.

V gene TRBV7-6 combines with J gene TRBJ1-3, with 8 bases identical to TRBD1. The V segment lost 6 bases and the J segment 0 bases; nucleotides outside the gene matches: 7. The V gene's germline CDR1 is SGHVS and CDR2 FNYEAQ. This CDR3 spans 16 amino acids. CDR3 bases: TGTGCCAGCAGTGGAGGGACAGGCATCTCTGGAAACACCATATATTTT. This encodes CASSGGTGISGNTIYF.

This clonotype has a count of ten or more. This rearrangement joins TRBV20-1 to TRBJ2-5; tentative D call: TRBD2 (6 bases). Germline lookup yields CDR1 DFQATT and CDR2 SNEGSKA (reference sequence). The CDR3 extends over 12 amino acids. Trimming stripped 3 bases from V and 5 bases from J, with 10 bases between. The CDR3 sequence: CSARGLAETQYF. For the CDR3, the DNA is TGCAGTGCTAGGGGTCTAGCGGAGACCCAGTACTTC.

This clonotype was seen at least ten times. The chain combines TRBV7-2 with TRBJ2-3; D is possibly TRBD2 (7 bases). V lost 1 base to trimming and J lost 2 bases, with 10 bases between them. Germline V lookup: CDR1 SGHTA, CDR2 FQGNSA. The CDR3 totals 15 residues. CDR3 nucleotides: TGTGCCAGCAGCTTAGACGGGGGGCCCACAGATACGCAGTATTTT. Its protein product is CASSLDGGPTDTQYF. Filled out from reference TRBV7-2 and TRBJ2-3, the complete variable domain reads GAGVSQSPSNKVTEKGKDVELRCDPISGHTALYWYRQSLGQGLEFLIYFQGNSAPDKSGLPSDRFSAERTGGSVSTLTIQRTQQEDSAVYLCASSLDGGPTDTQYFGPGTRLTVL.

The chain combines TRBV7-9 with TRBJ1-2; D is ambiguous. The CDR3 has 15 amino acids. With 1 base removed from V and 0 bases from J, the gap between germline ends came to 9 bases. Germline V gene sequence: CDR1 SEHNR, CDR2 FQNEAQ (reference sequence). The CDR3 coding sequence is TGTGCCAGCAGCTTAGGGTTGGCCTCTAACTATGGCTACACCTTC. This translates into CASSLGLASNYGYTF.

This clonotype was seen repeatedly, ten times or more. The genes are TRBV5-6 and TRBJ2-7; D possibly corresponds to TRBD1 (5 bases). Germline values: CDR1 SGHDT, CDR2 YYEEEE. The V gene lost 0 bases and the J gene lost 3 bases, with 13 bases spanning the gap. The CDR3 totals 15 residues. The CDR3 region is CASSLGETANYEQYV. The CDR3 nucleotides read TGTGCCAGCAGCTTGGGAGAGACAGCCAACTACGAGCAGTACGTC.

This sequence joins TRBV7-9 and TRBJ2-2, with D maybe TRBD1 (6 bases). V was shortened by 4 bases and J by 7 bases, with 10 bases between the two germline ends. The CDR3 has 13 amino acids. Germline CDR1 and CDR2: SEHNR and FQNEAQ (reference sequence). The CDR3 region is CASSSTGLGELFF. The CDR3, as DNA: TGTGCCAGCAGCTCCACAGGGCTCGGGGAGCTGTTTTTT.

The table lists this clonotype with a few counts. The V gene is TRBV20-1, the J gene TRBJ1-4, with TRBD1 as a possible D gene (5 bases). V lost 1 base, J lost 8 bases, and 14 bases lay in between. This CDR3 contains 14 residues. Germline-derived CDR1 and CDR2 are DFQATT and SNEGSKA (reference sequence). The CDR3 reads CSARGQGSKEKLFF. In DNA form, the CDR3 reads TGCAGTGCTAGAGGGCAGGGTAGTAAAGAAAAACTGTTTTTT.

This clonotype was seen repeatedly, ten times or more. This chain joins TRBV7-7 and TRBJ2-1; 12 bases line up with TRBD1. Germline assignment: CDR1 SSHAT and CDR2 FNYEAQ (reference sequence). Losses at the gene ends were 3 bases for V and 8 bases for J; bases not matched to a gene: 2. CDR3 length equals 14 residues. The CDR3 region has the DNA TGTGCCAGCAGCTTGGGGACAGGGGGCGATGAGCAGTTCTTC. Its protein is CASSLGTGGDEQFF.

Many counts were recorded for this clonotype. The J gene is TRBJ1-1, the V gene TRBV20-1; tentatively, D is TRBD1 (6 bases). Trimming removed 5 bases from V and 0 bases from J, with 16 bases in between. The CDR3 runs 15 residues. Germline V gene lookup returns CDR1 DFQATT and CDR2 SNEGSKA (reference sequence). The CDR3 here is CSALRSGTLNTEAFF. The CDR3 bases are TGCAGTGCTCTCAGATCCGGGACATTGAACACTGAAGCTTTCTTT.

At least ten counts were recorded for this clonotype. The chain recombines TRBV6-5 with TRBJ2-5; TRBD1 matches 7 bases. This CDR3 is built from 12 residues. Germline V gene lookup returns CDR1 MNHEY and CDR2 SVGAGI. The ends lost 10 bases at V and 2 bases at J; junction bases unmatched: 4. The CDR3 sequence: CATRGYQETQYF. CDR3 nucleotides: TGTGCCACCAGGGGGTATCAAGAGACCCAGTACTTC.

The chain links TRBV20-1 to TRBJ2-3, with 8 positions matching TRBD2. CDR1 DFQATT and CDR2 SNEGSKA come from the germline V gene (reference sequence). The V segment lost 3 bases and the J segment 10 bases; nucleotides outside the gene matches: 9. This CDR3 has 13 residues. CDR3 protein: CSASQAGAPPQYF. CDR3 nucleotides: TGCAGTGCTAGCCAAGCGGGGGCTCCCCCGCAGTATTTT.

The chain recombines TRBV5-6 with TRBJ2-2; D possibly corresponds to TRBD2 (6 bases). V was cut by 0 bases and J by 11 bases, with 11 bases left in between. The CDR3 consists of 13 residues. The germline CDR1 and CDR2 sequences are SGHDT and YYEEEE. The CDR3 protein is CASSLGAEGELFF. CDR3 nucleotide sequence: TGTGCCAGCAGCTTGGGAGCGGAGGGAGAGCTGTTTTTT.

This clonotype came up a few times. V gene TRBV5-1 combines with J gene TRBJ2-4, with 11 positions matching TRBD1. Losses at the gene ends were 4 bases for V and 2 bases for J; bases not matched to a gene: 5. CDR1 and CDR2 (germline): SGHRS, YFSETQ. The CDR3 is 16 amino acids. The CDR3 is CASSPGQGAPKNIQYF. The DNA of the CDR3 is TGCGCCAGCAGCCCCGGACAGGGGGCACCCAAAAACATTCAGTACTTC. The variable domain in full, with the rest retrieved from reference TRBV5-1 and TRBJ2-4, is KAGVTQTPRYLIKTRGQQVTLSCSPISGHRSVSWYQQTPGQGLQFLFEYFSETQRNKGNFPGRFSGRQFSNSRSEMNVSTLELGDSALYLCASSPGQGAPKNIQYFGAGTRLSVL.